The clone carrying this T cell receptor (beta chain) was detected a few times. V dropped 2 bases and J dropped 4 bases, with 15 bases sitting between them. Germline CDR1 is GTSNPN and CDR2 is SVGIG (reference sequence). The CDR3 totals 14 residues. This sample was included in a study of blood T cell repertoires in COVID-19. For the study at large: Some COVID-19 samples were acute and others convalescent; all came from the United States, Italy and Spain. Sample material is recorded as cDNA or gDNA derived from T cells, B-cell-depleted T cells, or PBMCs.

Authors' methods: Amplifying reference gene primers gave estimates of nucleated cell counts. Only in-frame clones appear in the TCRdb table, and some are missing; sequencing was by immunoSEQ multiplex PCR. V and J calls and clone size follow that table, whereas D and trimming were derived from the DNA. The sample gives approximately 140,000 clones, 65% to 80% of which show up once; around 16% is in the top ten. The clonotype originates from a middle-aged man with acute or convalescent COVID-19. The material sequenced was peripheral blood. The chain links TRBV30 to TRBJ2-7; tentative D call: TRBD2 (5 bases). The CDR3: CAWSSGGTMYEQYV. In nucleotides, the CDR3 is TGTGCCTGGAGTTCTGGAGGAACGATGTACGAGCAGTACGTC.